What follows describes a single TCR beta chain. Its antigen is undetermined. The data belong to a study of OX40 agonist ivuxolimab in advanced cancers. Study details: Administration of intravenous ivuxolimab to patients occurred every 2 weeks at 0.01 to 10 mg/kg. Patients with hepatocellular carcinoma, melanoma, renal cell or head and neck cancer made up the dose-escalation patients. Aged about 23 to 80 with a mean of approximately 57 years, they were approximately 80% male.

CDR3 length: 16 amino acids. V dropped 2 bases and J dropped 4; count of bases not matched to a gene: 8. Germline-derived CDR1 and CDR2 are MNHEY and SVGAGI. Repertoires were generated with immunoSEQ multiplex PCR, while TCRdb's copy carries only in-frame clones and drops some. The profile shows over 40,000 clones, roughly 90% of them singletons. Study-wide results and limits: On average, CD8+ T cells had more expanded clones than CD4+.

J is TRBJ1-3 and V is TRBV6-5, with 7 bases fitting TRBD1. The receptor comes from an adult with an advanced solid tumor such as melanoma, head and neck, liver or kidney cancer. Sequenced material: CD4+ or CD8+ T cells sorted from blood, taken in a trial of the OX40 agonist ivuxolimab. DNA for the CDR3: TGTGCCAGCAGTTACACCGTAGCAGGGGGGGGAAACACCATATATTTT. Protein product: CASSYTVAGGGNTIYF.